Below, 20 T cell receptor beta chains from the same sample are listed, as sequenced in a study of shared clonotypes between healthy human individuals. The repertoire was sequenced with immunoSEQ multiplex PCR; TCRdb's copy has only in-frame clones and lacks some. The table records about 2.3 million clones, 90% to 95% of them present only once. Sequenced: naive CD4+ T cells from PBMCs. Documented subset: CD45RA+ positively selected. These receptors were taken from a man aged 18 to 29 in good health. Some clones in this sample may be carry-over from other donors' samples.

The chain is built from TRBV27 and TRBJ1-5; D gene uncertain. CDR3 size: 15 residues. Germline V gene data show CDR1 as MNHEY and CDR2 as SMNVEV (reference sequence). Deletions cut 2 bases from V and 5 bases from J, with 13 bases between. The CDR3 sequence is CASSLERPRDQPQHF. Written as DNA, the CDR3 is TGTGCCAGCAGTTTAGAAAGACCGCGCGATCAGCCCCAGCATTTT.

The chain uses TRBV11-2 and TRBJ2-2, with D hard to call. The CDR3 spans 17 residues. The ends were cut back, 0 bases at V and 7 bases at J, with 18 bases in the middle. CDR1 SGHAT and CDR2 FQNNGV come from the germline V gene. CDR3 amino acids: CASSLERHTGRSGELFF. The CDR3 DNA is TGTGCCAGCAGCTTAGAACGACACACCGGGCGTAGCGGGGAGCTGTTTTTT.

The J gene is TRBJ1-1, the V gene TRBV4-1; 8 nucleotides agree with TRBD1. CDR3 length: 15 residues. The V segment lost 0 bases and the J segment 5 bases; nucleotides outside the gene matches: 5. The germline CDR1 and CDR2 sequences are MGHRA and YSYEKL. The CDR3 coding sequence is TGCGCCAGCAGCCAAGATCAGGGGGCGAGTACTGAAGCTTTCTTT. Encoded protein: CASSQDQGASTEAFF.

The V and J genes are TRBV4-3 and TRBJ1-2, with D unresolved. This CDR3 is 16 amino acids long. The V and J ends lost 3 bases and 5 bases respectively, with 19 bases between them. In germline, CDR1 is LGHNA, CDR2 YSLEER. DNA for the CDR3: TGCGCCAGCAGCCACTCGGACGGCCGAACACCTTATGGCTACACCTTC. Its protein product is CASSHSDGRTPYGYTF.

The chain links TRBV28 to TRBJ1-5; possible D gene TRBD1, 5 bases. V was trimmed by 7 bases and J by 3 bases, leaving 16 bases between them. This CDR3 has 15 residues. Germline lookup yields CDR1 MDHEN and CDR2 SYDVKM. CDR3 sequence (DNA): TGTGCCAGCACCGGGGGGGGACGGCTCAATCAGCCCCAGCATTTT. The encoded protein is CASTGGGRLNQPQHF.

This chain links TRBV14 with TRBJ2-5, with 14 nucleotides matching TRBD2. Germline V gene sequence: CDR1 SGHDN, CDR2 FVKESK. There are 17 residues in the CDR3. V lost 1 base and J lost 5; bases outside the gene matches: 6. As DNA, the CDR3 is TGTGCCAGCAGCCAAGTACGGGGACTAGCGGGAGTGGAGACCCAGTACTTC. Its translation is CASSQVRGLAGVETQYF.

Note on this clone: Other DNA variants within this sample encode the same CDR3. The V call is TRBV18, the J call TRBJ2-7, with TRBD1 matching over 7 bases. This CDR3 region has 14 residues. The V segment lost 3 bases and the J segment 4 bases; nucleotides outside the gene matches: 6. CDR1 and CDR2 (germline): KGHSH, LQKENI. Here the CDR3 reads CASSPLGTDYEQYF. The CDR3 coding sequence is TGTGCCAGCTCACCCCTGGGGACAGATTACGAGCAGTACTTC. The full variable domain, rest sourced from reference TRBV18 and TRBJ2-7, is NAGVMQNPRHLVRRRGQEARLRCSPMKGHSHVYWYRQLPEEGLKFMVYLQKENIIDESGMPKERFSAEFPKEGPSILRIQQVVRGDSAAYFCASSPLGTDYEQYFGPGTRLTVT.

CDR3 sequence (DNA): TGTGCCAGCAGTTTAGGACAGGGGTCCCATCAGCCCCAGCATTTT. This codes for CASSLGQGSHQPQHF. The chain is built from TRBV28 and TRBJ1-5; 9 bases fit TRBD1. There are 15 residues in the CDR3. Germline CDR1 reads MDHEN; CDR2 reads SYDVKM. The ends lost 2 bases at V and 5 bases at J; junction bases unmatched: 4.

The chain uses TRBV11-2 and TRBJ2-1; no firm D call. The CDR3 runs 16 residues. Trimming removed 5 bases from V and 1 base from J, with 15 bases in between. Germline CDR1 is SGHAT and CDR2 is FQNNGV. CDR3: CASSPQEFLSYNEQFF. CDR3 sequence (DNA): TGTGCCAGCAGCCCGCAGGAATTTCTTTCCTACAATGAGCAGTTCTTC.

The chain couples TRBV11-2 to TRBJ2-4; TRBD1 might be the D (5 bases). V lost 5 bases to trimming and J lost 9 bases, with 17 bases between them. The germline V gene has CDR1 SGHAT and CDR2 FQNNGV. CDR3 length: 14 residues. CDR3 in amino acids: CASSKRLRGSIQYF. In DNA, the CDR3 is TGTGCCAGCAGCAAGAGGCTAAGGGGCTCCATTCAGTACTTC.

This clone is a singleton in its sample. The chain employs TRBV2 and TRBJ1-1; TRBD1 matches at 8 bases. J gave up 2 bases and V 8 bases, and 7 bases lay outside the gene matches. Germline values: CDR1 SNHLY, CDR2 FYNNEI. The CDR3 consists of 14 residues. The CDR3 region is CASVTGAQNTEAFF. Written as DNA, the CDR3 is TGTGCCAGCGTGACAGGGGCTCAAAACACTGAAGCTTTCTTT.

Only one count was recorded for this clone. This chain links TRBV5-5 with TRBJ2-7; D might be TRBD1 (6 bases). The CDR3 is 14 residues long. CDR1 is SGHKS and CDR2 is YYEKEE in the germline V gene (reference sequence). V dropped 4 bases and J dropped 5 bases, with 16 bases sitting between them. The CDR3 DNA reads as TGTGCCAGCAGCCATATCGGGACACTCCACGAGCAGTACTTC. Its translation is CASSHIGTLHEQYF.

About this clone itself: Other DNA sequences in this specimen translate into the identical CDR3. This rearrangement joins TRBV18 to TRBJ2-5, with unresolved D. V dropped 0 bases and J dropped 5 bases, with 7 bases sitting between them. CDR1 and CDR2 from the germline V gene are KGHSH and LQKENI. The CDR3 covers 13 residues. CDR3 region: CASSPPGRETQYF. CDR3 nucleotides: TGTGCCAGCTCACCACCAGGGCGGGAGACCCAGTACTTC.

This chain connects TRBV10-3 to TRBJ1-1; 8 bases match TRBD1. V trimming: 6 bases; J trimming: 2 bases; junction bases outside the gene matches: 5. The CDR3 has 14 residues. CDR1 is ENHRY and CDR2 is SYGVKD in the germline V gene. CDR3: CAISGQGVNTEAFF. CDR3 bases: TGTGCCATCAGCGGACAGGGAGTCAACACTGAAGCTTTCTTT.

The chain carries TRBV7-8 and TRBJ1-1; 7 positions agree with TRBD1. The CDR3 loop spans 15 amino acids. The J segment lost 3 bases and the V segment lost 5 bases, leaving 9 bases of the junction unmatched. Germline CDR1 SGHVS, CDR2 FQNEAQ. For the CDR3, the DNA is TGTGCCAGCAGCCCTCGGACGGGACAGCACACTGAAGCTTTCTTT. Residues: CASSPRTGQHTEAFF.

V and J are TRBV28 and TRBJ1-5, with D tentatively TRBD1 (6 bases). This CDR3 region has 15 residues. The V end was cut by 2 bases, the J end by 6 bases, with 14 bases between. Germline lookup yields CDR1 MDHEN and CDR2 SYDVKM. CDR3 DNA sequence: TGTGCCAGCAGTTTACCCGTGGGGGCGACTCAGCCCCAGCATTTT. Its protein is CASSLPVGATQPQHF. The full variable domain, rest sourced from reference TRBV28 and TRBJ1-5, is DVKVTQSSRYLVKRTGEKVFLECVQDMDHENMFWYRQDPGLGLRLIYFSYDVKMKEKGDIPEGYSVSREKKERFSLILESASTNQTSMYLCASSLPVGATQPQHFGDGTRLSIL.

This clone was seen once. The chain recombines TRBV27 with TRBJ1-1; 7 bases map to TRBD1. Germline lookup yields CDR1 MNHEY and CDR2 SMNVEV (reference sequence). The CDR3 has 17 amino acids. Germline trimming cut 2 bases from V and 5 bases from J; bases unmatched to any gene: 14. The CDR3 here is CASSLKSLGTVLTEAFF. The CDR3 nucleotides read TGTGCCAGCAGTTTAAAAAGTTTGGGGACAGTGTTAACTGAAGCTTTCTTT.

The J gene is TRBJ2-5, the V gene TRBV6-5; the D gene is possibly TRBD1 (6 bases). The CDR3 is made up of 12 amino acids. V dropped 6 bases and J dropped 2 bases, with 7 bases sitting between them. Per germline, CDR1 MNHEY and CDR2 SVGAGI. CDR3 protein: CASSGQQETQYF. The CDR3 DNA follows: TGTGCCAGCAGCGGACAGCAAGAGACCCAGTACTTC.

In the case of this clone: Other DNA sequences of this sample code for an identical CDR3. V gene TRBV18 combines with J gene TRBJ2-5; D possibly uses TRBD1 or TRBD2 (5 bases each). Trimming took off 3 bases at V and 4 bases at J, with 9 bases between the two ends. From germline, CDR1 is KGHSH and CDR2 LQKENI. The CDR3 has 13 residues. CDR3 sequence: CASSPGTGETQYF. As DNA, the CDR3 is TGTGCCAGCTCACCCGGGACCGGAGAGACCCAGTACTTC.

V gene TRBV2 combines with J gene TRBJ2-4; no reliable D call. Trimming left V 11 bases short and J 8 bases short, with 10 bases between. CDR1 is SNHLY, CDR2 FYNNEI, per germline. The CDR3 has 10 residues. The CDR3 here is CAGRSDIQYF. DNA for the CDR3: TGTGCCGGTCGGTCGGACATTCAGTACTTC.